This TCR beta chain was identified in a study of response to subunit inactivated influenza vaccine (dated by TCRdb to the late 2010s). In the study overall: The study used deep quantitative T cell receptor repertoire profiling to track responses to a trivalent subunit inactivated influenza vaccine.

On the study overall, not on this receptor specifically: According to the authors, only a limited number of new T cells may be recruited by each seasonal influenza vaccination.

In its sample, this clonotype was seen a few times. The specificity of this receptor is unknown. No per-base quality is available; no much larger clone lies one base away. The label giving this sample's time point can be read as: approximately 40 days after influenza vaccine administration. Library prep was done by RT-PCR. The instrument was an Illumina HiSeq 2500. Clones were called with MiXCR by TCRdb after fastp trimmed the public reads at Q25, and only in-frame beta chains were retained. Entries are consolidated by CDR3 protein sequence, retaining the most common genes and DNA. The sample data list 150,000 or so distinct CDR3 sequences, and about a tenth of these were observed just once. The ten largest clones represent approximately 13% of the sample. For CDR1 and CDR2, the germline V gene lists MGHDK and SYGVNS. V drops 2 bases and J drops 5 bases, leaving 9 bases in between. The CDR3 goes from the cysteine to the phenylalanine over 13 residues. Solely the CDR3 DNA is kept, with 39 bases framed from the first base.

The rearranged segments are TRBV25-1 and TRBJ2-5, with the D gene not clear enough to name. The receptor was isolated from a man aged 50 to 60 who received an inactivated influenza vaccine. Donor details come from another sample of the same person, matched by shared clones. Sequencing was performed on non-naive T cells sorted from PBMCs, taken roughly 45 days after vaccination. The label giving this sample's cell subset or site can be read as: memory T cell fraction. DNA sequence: TGTGCCAGCAGTGAAGTTGAGAAGGAGACCCAGTACTTC. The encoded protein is CASSEVEKETQYF. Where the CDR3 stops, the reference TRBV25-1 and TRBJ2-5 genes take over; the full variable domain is EADIYQTPRYLVIGTGKKITLECSQTMGHDKMYWYQQDPGMELHLIHYSYGVNSTEKGDLSSESTVSRIRTEHFPLTLESARPSHTSQYLCASSEVEKETQYFGPGTRLLVL.